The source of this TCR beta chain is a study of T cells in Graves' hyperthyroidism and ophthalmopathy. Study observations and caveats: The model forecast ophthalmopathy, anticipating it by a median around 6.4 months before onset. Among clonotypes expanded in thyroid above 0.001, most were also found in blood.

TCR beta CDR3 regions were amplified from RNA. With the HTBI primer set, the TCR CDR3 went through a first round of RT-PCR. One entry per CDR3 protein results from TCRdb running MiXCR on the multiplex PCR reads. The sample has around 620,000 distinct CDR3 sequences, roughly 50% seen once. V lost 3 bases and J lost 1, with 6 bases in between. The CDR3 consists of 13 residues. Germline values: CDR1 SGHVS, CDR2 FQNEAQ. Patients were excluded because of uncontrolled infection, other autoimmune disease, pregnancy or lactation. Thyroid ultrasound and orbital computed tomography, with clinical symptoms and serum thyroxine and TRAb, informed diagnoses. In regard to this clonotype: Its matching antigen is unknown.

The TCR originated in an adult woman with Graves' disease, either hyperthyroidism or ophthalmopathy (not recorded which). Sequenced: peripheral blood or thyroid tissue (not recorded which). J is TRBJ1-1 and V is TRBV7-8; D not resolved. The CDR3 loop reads CASSFIRNTEAFF. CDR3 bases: TGTGCCAGCAGCTTCATCAGGAACACTGAAGCTTTCTTT.